Each of the 22 T cell receptor beta chains below was sequenced from the same sample in a study of T cell changes during pregnancy in multiple sclerosis. The method was immunoSEQ multiplex PCR; TCRdb's version includes in-frame clones alone and lacks a portion of them. In the table there are 40,000 to 45,000 clones, around nine tenths of which are singletons. Sample: CD8+ T cells from peripheral blood mononuclear cells, taken after pregnancy. All receptors come from a female donor in good health, enrolled as a control in a pregnancy study.

V gene TRBV6-6 combines with J gene TRBJ1-4, with TRBD1 matching over 10 bases. The V gene end was trimmed by 5 bases and the J gene end by 5 bases; junction bases not matched to a gene: 2. Per germline, CDR1 MNHNY and CDR2 SVGAGI (reference sequence). There are 14 residues in the CDR3. Written as DNA, the CDR3 is TGTGCCAGCAGTCCGACAGGGGGCAATGAAAAACTGTTTTTT. Protein sequence: CASSPTGGNEKLFF.

The chain recombines TRBV9 with TRBJ2-7; the D gene is possibly TRBD2 (7 bases). This CDR3 is built from 13 residues. V gave up 4 bases and J gave up 3 bases, with 11 bases separating them. Germline lookup yields CDR1 SGDLS and CDR2 YYNGEE. This CDR3 reads CASSPRGGYEQYF. The CDR3, as DNA: TGTGCCAGCAGCCCGAGGGGGGGCTACGAGCAGTACTTC.

This sequence joins TRBV27 and TRBJ2-2, with TRBD1 as a possible D gene (5 bases). The CDR3 spans 15 residues. V gave up 4 bases and J gave up 0 bases, with 9 bases separating them. Germline V gene lookup returns CDR1 MNHEY and CDR2 SMNVEV (reference sequence). CDR3 sequence: CASSSWTTNTGELFF. In nucleotides, the CDR3 is TGTGCCAGCAGTTCCTGGACAACGAACACCGGGGAGCTGTTTTTT.

CDR3 loop: CASSLSNAGRRYTF. CDR3 in DNA: TGTGCCAGCAGTTTATCGAACGCCGGGAGGCGCTACACCTTC. The rearrangement links TRBV27 to TRBJ1-2; D uncertain. Per the germline V gene, CDR1 is MNHEY and CDR2 is SMNVEV (reference sequence). The CDR3 loop spans 14 amino acids. V lost 0 bases, J lost 9 bases, and 14 bases lay in between.

The rearrangement links TRBV27 to TRBJ2-4; TRBD2 might be the D (6 bases). The CDR3 runs 16 residues. V lost 5 bases to trimming and J lost 1 base, with 15 bases between them. CDR1 MNHEY and CDR2 SMNVEV come from the germline V gene (reference sequence). The CDR3 spells CASSPTWGEAKNIQYF. The CDR3 coding sequence is TGTGCCAGCAGTCCTACCTGGGGGGAGGCCAAAAACATTCAGTACTTC.

This chain links TRBV27 with TRBJ2-1; D is possibly TRBD1 (5 bases). Deletions cut 2 bases from V and 2 bases from J, with 13 bases between. This CDR3 is built from 16 residues. Germline values: CDR1 MNHEY, CDR2 SMNVEV (reference sequence). The CDR3 reads CASSLGGAPTYNEQFF. The CDR3 DNA is TGTGCCAGCAGTTTAGGTGGGGCACCCACCTACAATGAGCAGTTCTTC.

This rearrangement joins TRBV27 to TRBJ2-7, with D unclear. The V end lost 6 bases, the J end lost 1 base, and 13 bases lay between the germline ends. The CDR3 extends over 14 amino acids. The germline gives CDR1 MNHEY, CDR2 SMNVEV (reference sequence). The CDR3 DNA reads TGTGCCAGCAGCCCCTACGACTCTTCCTACGAGCAGTACTTC. Translated: CASSPYDSSYEQYF.

J is TRBJ2-1 and V is TRBV4-1; D might be TRBD1 (6 bases). Germline lookup yields CDR1 MGHRA and CDR2 YSYEKL. The CDR3 has 15 amino acids. Trimming removed 0 bases from V and 5 bases from J, with 11 bases in between. CDR3 in DNA: TGCGCCAGCAGCCAAGAAATGAGGGACAACAATGAGCAGTTCTTC. Translation: CASSQEMRDNNEQFF.

V usage is TRBV9 and J usage is TRBJ1-2; TRBD1 might be the D (5 bases). The CDR3 runs 16 residues. Trimming took off 6 bases at V and 1 base at J, with 19 bases between the two ends. Germline V gene lookup returns CDR1 SGDLS and CDR2 YYNGEE. The CDR3 sequence: CASTTTGGGYNYGYTF. CDR3 coding DNA: TGTGCCAGCACCACCACAGGCGGGGGATATAACTATGGCTACACCTTC.

This clone was observed a handful of times. V gene TRBV28 combines with J gene TRBJ1-1; D perhaps matches TRBD1 (5 bases). Per germline, CDR1 MDHEN and CDR2 SYDVKM. CDR3 length: 14 amino acids. The V and J ends lost 6 bases and 6 bases respectively, with 17 bases between them. The CDR3 loop reads CASSSTGVGPEAFF. The CDR3, as DNA: TGTGCCAGCAGCTCCACCGGCGTGGGGCCTGAAGCTTTCTTT.

The rearrangement links TRBV4-1 to TRBJ2-3; possible D gene TRBD1, 5 bases. Trimming stripped 4 bases from V and 4 bases from J, with 9 bases between. Germline CDR1 and CDR2: MGHRA and YSYEKL. CDR3 length: 13 amino acids. In DNA, the CDR3 is TGCGCCAGCAGCCGCTCCAGGGCAGATACGCAGTATTTT. Translation gives CASSRSRADTQYF.

The chain is built from TRBV11-2 and TRBJ1-1; no clear D gene. V was cut by 5 bases and J by 3 bases, with 13 bases left in between. The CDR3 sequence is 14 residues long. Germline-derived CDR1 and CDR2 are SGHAT and FQNNGV. In DNA, the CDR3 is TGTGCCAGCAGCCGCCGATTTGAGGACACTGAAGCTTTCTTT. This codes for CASSRRFEDTEAFF.

The chain uses TRBV28 and TRBJ1-1; 8 bases match TRBD1. V was clipped by 4 bases and J by 12 bases; unmatched bases: 7. Germline CDR1 is MDHEN and CDR2 is SYDVKM. CDR3 length: 12 residues. CDR3 sequence: CASSYRTGRTFF. CDR3 nucleotide sequence: TGTGCCAGCAGTTACCGGACAGGGCGAACTTTCTTT.

The table lists this clone with a count of one. The V call is TRBV7-9, the J call TRBJ2-7, with 8 bases aligning to TRBD1. In germline, CDR1 is SEHNR, CDR2 FQNEAQ (reference sequence). V dropped 2 bases and J dropped 5; count of bases not matched to a gene: 2. The CDR3 consists of 13 residues. The CDR3 region is CASSLQGADEQYF. The CDR3 coding sequence is TGTGCCAGCAGCTTACAGGGGGCGGACGAGCAGTACTTC.

The V call is TRBV7-9, the J call TRBJ2-3, with TRBD1 matching over 11 bases. The junction had 6 bases not matched to a gene; V was cut back by 5 bases and J by 2 bases. Germline V gives CDR1 SEHNR, CDR2 FQNEAQ (reference sequence). The CDR3 sequence is 16 residues long. CDR3 DNA sequence: TGTGCCAGCAGCATAGGGACAGGGGGGTCCACAGATACGCAGTATTTT. Translated, it gives CASSIGTGGSTDTQYF.

V is TRBV27 and J is TRBJ2-5; 10 bases align to TRBD1. V was pared by 4 bases and J by 4 bases, with 6 bases of the junction left unmatched. Germline V gene sequence: CDR1 MNHEY, CDR2 SMNVEV (reference sequence). The CDR3 consists of 15 residues. The DNA for the CDR3 is TGTGCCAGCAGTTCCTGGGACAGGGGAGGAGAGACCCAGTACTTC. It yields the protein CASSSWDRGGETQYF.

V is TRBV7-9 and J is TRBJ1-4; tentative D call: TRBD1 (6 bases). CDR1 is SEHNR, CDR2 FQNEAQ, per germline (reference sequence). CDR3 length: 14 residues. V was pared by 5 bases and J by 8 bases, with 15 bases between. The CDR3 bases are TGTGCCAGCAGCGATGAGGGGGGGGAAGAAAAACTGTTTTTT. As protein: CASSDEGGEEKLFF.

The gene calls are TRBV5-4 and TRBJ2-1, with TRBD2 matching 11 bases. This CDR3 is 18 amino acids long. V shed 1 base, J shed 7 bases, and the junction held 13 bases outside the gene matches. Per germline, CDR1 SGHNT and CDR2 YYREEE (reference sequence). CDR3 loop: CASSLTSGGGSGVNEQFF. The CDR3, as DNA: TGTGCCAGCAGCTTGACTAGCGGGGGAGGGTCCGGTGTGAATGAGCAGTTCTTC.

The rearrangement joins TRBV19 to TRBJ2-1, with 13 nucleotides matching TRBD2. The V and J ends lost 9 bases and 0 bases, in that order; junction bases with no gene match: 5. Germline V lookup: CDR1 LNHDA, CDR2 SQIVND (reference sequence). The CDR3 extends over 16 amino acids. CDR3: CASLGLAGSSYNEQFF. CDR3 nucleotides: TGTGCCAGCTTGGGACTAGCGGGGAGCTCCTACAATGAGCAGTTCTTC.

The gene calls are TRBV5-1 and TRBJ2-7; possibly TRBD1 for D (5 bases). V shed 4 bases and J shed 0 bases, with 8 bases lying between them. Germline V gene sequence: CDR1 SGHRS, CDR2 YFSETQ. The CDR3 totals 13 residues. The CDR3 loop is CASSPDTSYEQYF. In nucleotides, the CDR3 is TGCGCCAGCAGCCCGGACACCTCCTACGAGCAGTACTTC.

The chain links TRBV15 to TRBJ2-3, with a tentative D call TRBD2 (6 bases). The V and J ends lost 1 base and 0 bases respectively, with 8 bases between them. The CDR3 totals 15 residues. CDR1 LNHNV and CDR2 YYDKDF come from the germline V gene (reference sequence). The CDR3 DNA follows: TGTGCCACCAGCAGAGTGGCGGGAAGCACAGATACGCAGTATTTT. As protein: CATSRVAGSTDTQYF.

J is TRBJ2-7 and V is TRBV7-2; D uncertain. CDR1 and CDR2 (germline): SGHTA, FQGNSA. The length of the CDR3 is 14 residues. V lost 5 bases, J lost 3 bases, and 14 bases lay in between. The CDR3 loop reads CASSPPQDNYEQYF. CDR3 sequence (DNA): TGTGCCAGCAGCCCTCCCCAAGACAACTACGAGCAGTACTTC.